Below, 22 T cell receptor beta chains from the same sample are listed, as sequenced in a study of T-cell reconstitution after alpha-beta-depleted transplantation in children. Library preparation (for TCRbeta) was performed with unique molecular identifiers. TCRdb itself ran the PCR reads through MiXCR, one entry per CDR3 protein. Of roughly 8,100 distinct CDR3 sequences in the sample, roughly 12% were seen once. The sample consisted of PBMCs, mostly from graft donor cells, taken 60 days after TCRalphabeta/CD19-depleted stem cell transplant. These receptors all stem from a patient aged 2 to 9 who had a stem cell transplant for inherited bone marrow failure, so the T cells may come from the graft donor.

This clonotype was seen at least ten times. The chain combines TRBV4-3 with TRBJ1-2; D is ambiguous. This CDR3 is built from 15 residues. In germline, CDR1 is LGHNA, CDR2 YSLEER. V was trimmed by 0 bases and J by 4 bases, leaving 12 bases between them. The CDR3 loop reads CASSQEPRVGYGYTF. In DNA form, the CDR3 reads TGCGCCAGCAGCCAAGAACCCCGGGTGGGCTATGGCTACACCTTC.

This clonotype was counted ten times or more. V is TRBV20-1 and J is TRBJ2-5; TRBD2 matches at 7 bases. Germline loops: CDR1 DFQATT, CDR2 SNEGSKA (reference sequence). The ends lost 6 bases at V and 0 bases at J; junction bases unmatched: 4. The CDR3 runs 13 residues. The chain's CDR3 is CSAYTSDQETQYF. CDR3 nucleotide sequence: TGCAGTGCCTACACTAGCGACCAAGAGACCCAGTACTTC.

The table lists this clonotype with many counts. One end of the junction varies from germline; a read error may be responsible. The V gene is TRBV20-1, the J gene TRBJ2-7; 8 bases match TRBD1. Germline CDR1 and CDR2: DFQATT and SNEGSKA (reference sequence). The length of the CDR3 is 14 residues. The CDR3 region is CSAPDRVYSSEQYF. The CDR3 bases are TGCAGTGCCCCGGACAGGGTATACTCCTCCGAGCAGTACTTC.

This clonotype was counted ten times or more. The chain couples TRBV20-1 to TRBJ1-1, with a tentative D call TRBD1 (5 bases). From germline, CDR1 is DFQATT and CDR2 SNEGSKA (reference sequence). This CDR3 region has 15 residues. Trimming took off 0 bases at V and 5 bases at J, with 16 bases between the two ends. The CDR3 nucleotides are TGCAGTGCTAGAGATCTCGACCAGGGTTGGACTGAAGCTTTCTTT. Its protein is CSARDLDQGWTEAFF.

This clonotype was detected ten times or more. V is TRBV15 and J is TRBJ2-7, with TRBD1 matching 8 bases. V lost 3 bases, J lost 3 bases, and 7 bases stayed unmatched. The germline gives CDR1 LNHNV, CDR2 YYDKDF (reference sequence). The CDR3 is 15 residues long. CDR3 sequence reads: CATSRAPGGDYEQYF. In nucleotides, the CDR3 is TGTGCCACCAGCAGGGCCCCAGGGGGCGACTACGAGCAGTACTTC.

The table lists this clonotype with many counts. The rearrangement links TRBV10-3 to TRBJ2-5; D call uncertain. V lost 4 bases to trimming and J lost 5 bases, with 8 bases between them. Germline loops: CDR1 ENHRY, CDR2 SYGVKD. The CDR3 has 12 amino acids. DNA for the CDR3: TGTGCCATCAGTGTATTTGGGGAGACCCAGTACTTC. Translating it yields CAISVFGETQYF.

There are many counts of this clonotype. This chain uses TRBV9 with TRBJ2-5; the D call may be TRBD1 or TRBD2 (6 bases each). Trimming left V 7 bases short and J 0 bases short, with 13 bases between. CDR3 length equals 14 residues. The V gene's germline CDR1 is SGDLS and CDR2 YYNGEE. The CDR3 DNA follows: TGTGCCAGCTCGACGGGGGCGGACCAAGAGACCCAGTACTTC. Its protein is CASSTGADQETQYF.

The CDR3 sequence: CASSGRRSSYNEQFF. CDR3 DNA sequence: TGTGCCAGTAGTGGGCGGAGGAGCTCCTACAATGAGCAGTTCTTC. V usage is TRBV19 and J usage is TRBJ2-1; TRBD2 might be the D (5 bases). The CDR3 spans 15 residues. V was shortened by 5 bases and J by 0 bases, with 11 bases between the two germline ends. Per the germline V gene, CDR1 is LNHDA and CDR2 is SQIVND (reference sequence). The variable domain in full, completed from reference TRBV19 and TRBJ2-1, reads DGGITQSPKYLFRKEGQNVTLSCEQNLNHDAMYWYRQDPGQGLRLIYYSQIVNDFQKGDIAEGYSVSREKKESFPLTVTSAQKNPTAFYLCASSGRRSSYNEQFFGPGTRLTVL.

By frequency in the sample, this clonotype is large (0.1 to 1%). A junction boundary mismatches the germline segment, possibly from a read error. The V gene is TRBV5-1, the J gene TRBJ2-5, with 8 bases aligning to TRBD1. The CDR3 sequence is 15 residues long. Germline assignment: CDR1 SGHRS and CDR2 YFSETQ. CDR3 sequence reads: CASSSRRYRGFGSSF. Here the CDR3 DNA reads TGCGCCAGCAGCAGCCGACGATACAGGGGGTTTGGATCGTCCTTC.

This clonotype has ten or more counts. V and J are TRBV3-1 and TRBJ2-1, with TRBD2 identical over 10 bases. In germline, CDR1 is LGHDT, CDR2 YNNKEL (reference sequence). Trimming removed 3 bases from V and 8 bases from J; junction bases left unmatched: 10. The length of the CDR3 is 16 residues. The CDR3: CASSHLASGSWDEQFF. In nucleotides, the CDR3 is TGTGCCAGCAGCCATTTGGCTAGCGGGAGTTGGGATGAGCAGTTCTTC.

This clonotype is medium-sized (0.01 to 0.1%) by share. The chain joins TRBV7-9 to TRBJ1-6, with a weak D call TRBD1 (5 bases). Germline V gene lookup returns CDR1 SEHNR and CDR2 FQNEAQ (reference sequence). The germline V and J ends were trimmed by 1 base and 8 bases, with 6 bases remaining between them. The CDR3 loop spans 13 amino acids. CDR3 amino acids: CASSLGGDSPLHF. The CDR3 coding sequence is TGTGCCAGCAGCTTAGGGGGGGATTCACCCCTCCACTTT. Full variable domain (missing parts from reference TRBV7-9 and TRBJ1-6): DTGVSQNPRHKITKRGQNVTFRCDPISEHNRLYWYRQTLGQGPEFLTYFQNEAQLEKSRLLSDRFSAERPKGSFSTLEIQRTEQGDSAMYLCASSLGGDSPLHFGNGTRLTVT.

This chain connects TRBV12-3 or TRBV12-4 to TRBJ2-4, with D possibly being TRBD1 or TRBD2 (6 bases each). The CDR3 spans 12 residues. V dropped 11 bases and J dropped 12 bases, with 20 bases sitting between them. CDR3 protein: CALSLGGTTQYF. In DNA form, the CDR3 reads TGTGCCCTCAGTTTAGGGGGGACAACTCAGTACTTC.

Many counts were recorded for this clonotype. The CDR3 nucleotides read TGCGCCAGCAGCCCCCTGGGAAATTCAGATACGCAGTATTTT. This gives the protein CASSPLGNSDTQYF. The chain links TRBV4-3 to TRBJ2-3; the D is unclear. The CDR3 is made up of 14 amino acids. Per the germline V gene, CDR1 is LGHNA and CDR2 is YSLEER. V gave up 4 bases and J gave up 4 bases, with 12 bases separating them.

The table lists this clonotype with many counts. The chain employs TRBV15 and TRBJ1-5, with D hard to call. Germline V CDR1 and CDR2: LNHNV, YYDKDF (reference sequence). This CDR3 is built from 14 residues. The V end lost 0 bases, the J end lost 2 bases, and 5 bases lay between the germline ends. CDR3 amino acids: CATSREDGNQPQHF. DNA for the CDR3: TGTGCCACCAGCAGAGAAGACGGCAATCAGCCCCAGCATTTT. Variable domain in full (rest from reference TRBV15 and TRBJ1-5): DAMVIQNPRYQVTQFGKPVTLSCSQTLNHNVMYWYQQKSSQAPKLLFHYYDKDFNNEADTPDNFQSRRPNTSFCFLDIRSPGLGDTAMYLCATSREDGNQPQHFGDGTRLSIL.

This clonotype showed up just once. V usage is TRBV15 and J usage is TRBJ2-2; 8 nucleotides line up with TRBD2. Germline values: CDR1 LNHNV, CDR2 YYDKDF (reference sequence). The CDR3 length is 17 residues. Trimming cost V 0 bases and J 9 bases; bases outside gene matches: 12. The CDR3 nucleotides are TGTGCCACCAGCAGAGATAAGCGGGAGAACGCCAATCGGGAGCTGTTTTTT. Translating it yields CATSRDKRENANRELFF. Based on the CDR3 plus reference TRBV15 and TRBJ2-2, the full variable domain is DAMVIQNPRYQVTQFGKPVTLSCSQTLNHNVMYWYQQKSSQAPKLLFHYYDKDFNNEADTPDNFQSRRPNTSFCFLDIRSPGLGDTAMYLCATSRDKRENANRELFFGEGSRLTVL.

This clonotype occurred many times. The chain has TRBV12-3 or TRBV12-4 and TRBJ2-2; TRBD2 matches 8 bases. With 6 bases clipped from V and 5 bases from J, the junction kept 8 bases outside the gene matches. CDR3 length: 15 amino acids. CDR3 protein: CASRPGLEGTGELFF. CDR3 DNA: TGTGCCAGCAGACCGGGACTAGAGGGGACCGGGGAGCTGTTTTTT.

This chain connects TRBV11-3 to TRBJ2-1; a weak D match, TRBD2 (5 bases). Looked up from germline, CDR1 is SGHNT and CDR2 is YENEEA. There are 18 residues in the CDR3. The V end lost 4 bases, the J end lost 10 bases, and 29 bases lay between the germline ends. In DNA form, the CDR3 reads TGTGCCAGCAGCTCCGCCGGGCGGAATGCGAGAGGGTCCATCGAGCAGTTCTTC. Translated: CASSSAGRNARGSIEQFF.

This clonotype was picked up many times. The chain couples TRBV6-5 to TRBJ1-1, with 10 bases aligning to TRBD1. J gave up 4 bases and V 6 bases, and 8 bases lay outside the gene matches. There are 15 residues in the CDR3. Germline CDR1 is MNHEY and CDR2 is SVGAGI. This CDR3 is CASRTTGGARTEAFF. The CDR3 DNA reads as TGTGCCAGCAGGACGACAGGGGGCGCGCGCACTGAAGCTTTCTTT.

In its sample, this clonotype was seen many times. The J gene is TRBJ1-4, the V gene TRBV6-6; D is unclear. The CDR3 has 12 amino acids. Per germline, CDR1 MNHNY and CDR2 SVGAGI (reference sequence). Trimming cost V 5 bases and J 4 bases, with 5 bases left between them. CDR3 protein: CASSTNNEKLFF. The CDR3 DNA follows: TGTGCCAGCAGTACCAATAATGAAAAACTGTTTTTT.

This clonotype was recorded many times. The J gene is TRBJ1-4, the V gene TRBV13; D not certain. The CDR3 sequence is 14 residues long. Trimming removed 5 bases from V and 6 bases from J, with 13 bases in between. Germline V gives CDR1 PRHDT, CDR2 FYEKMQ (reference sequence). The CDR3 sequence is CASSRGPTDEKLFF. DNA for the CDR3: TGTGCCAGCAGCCGCGGACCCACGGATGAAAAACTGTTTTTT.

This clonotype has at least ten counts. The chain recombines TRBV7-9 with TRBJ1-2, with D possibly matching TRBD1 (5 bases). Germline V gene data show CDR1 as SEHNR and CDR2 as FQNEAQ (reference sequence). This CDR3 is built from 14 residues. Trimming stripped 1 base from V and 8 bases from J, with 14 bases between. The CDR3 nucleotides read TGTGCCAGCAGCTTAGAGCGCAGGGTAGGAGGCTACACCTTC. Protein: CASSLERRVGGYTF.

In this sample, this clonotype turned up many times. The chain uses TRBV27 and TRBJ1-6, with 8 bases that match TRBD1. From germline, CDR1 is MNHEY and CDR2 SMNVEV (reference sequence). The CDR3 runs to 14 residues. J was trimmed by 8 bases and V by 6 bases; bases with no gene match: 6. The CDR3 loop reads CASRRTGYDSPLHF. DNA of the CDR3: TGTGCCAGCAGGAGGACAGGGTACGATTCACCCCTCCACTTT.